The source of this T cell receptor (beta chain) is a study of blood T cells in healthy people across ages. Study information: About one barcoded beta molecule per two T cells came from capture by template switching. Study-wide results and limits: Across the age range, TCR beta diversity per million T cells fell in a roughly linear way. No conclusive comparison of naive versus antigen-experienced cells was possible with unsorted PBMCs. Higher diversity, along with more naive CD4+ cells, distinguished long-lived donors from aged donors.

Of note for this clonotype: Its cognate antigen is unknown.

Sample-barcoded 5' priming and a J-beta primer mix drove a second PCR of about 7 to 12 cycles. TCRdb independently ran MiXCR on the 5' RACE reads; one entry per CDR3 protein. The data contain around 990,000 distinct CDR3 sequences, 35% to 40% of them singletons. The CDR3 has 12 amino acids. With 5 bases removed from V and 4 bases from J, the gap between germline ends came to 8 bases. Germline loops: CDR1 SGHTA, CDR2 FQGNSA. Specimen: blood. The sequence was obtained from a man aged 18 to 30 in good health. V usage is TRBV7-2 and J usage is TRBJ1-1; TRBD1 is a possible D gene (6 bases). CDR3 in amino acids: CASSNRVTEAFF. The CDR3 DNA reads as TGTGCCAGCAGCAACAGGGTCACTGAAGCTTTCTTT.